What follows are 23 T cell receptor beta chains derived from one specimen sequenced in a study of radiation and T cells in renal cell carcinoma. The time point: blood 2 weeks post-SBRT. Noted treatment: 15 Gy SBRT to primary tumor, nephrectomy 4 weeks later. The method was immunoSEQ multiplex PCR; TCRdb's version includes in-frame clones alone and lacks a portion of them. The table has around 70,000 clones, about 80% seen once. This material consisted of blood, taken from a patient whose treatment included radiotherapy and nephrectomy. The receptors originated from a man in his fifties or sixties with renal cell carcinoma.

The J gene is TRBJ2-3, the V gene TRBV15; 9 positions match TRBD2. With 3 bases clipped from V and 1 base from J, the junction kept 17 bases outside the gene matches. CDR3 length: 20 residues. Germline assignment: CDR1 LNHNV and CDR2 YYDKDF (reference sequence). DNA for the CDR3: TGTGCCACCAGCAGGGACTTTTCCGGGCTGACTAGCGGCCGCACAGATACGCAGTATTTT. It specifies CATSRDFSGLTSGRTDTQYF.

This chain connects TRBV6-5 to TRBJ2-2; the D is unclear. The CDR3 has 14 residues. Trimming took off 8 bases at V and 5 bases at J, with 15 bases between the two ends. Germline V lookup: CDR1 MNHEY, CDR2 SVGAGI. CDR3 region: CASGPPRGTGELFF. CDR3 bases: TGTGCCAGCGGGCCCCCCCGTGGTACCGGGGAGCTGTTTTTT.

The V and J genes are TRBV28 and TRBJ1-5, with D unclear. The CDR3 sequence is 13 residues long. Trimming pared 2 bases from V and 7 bases from J, leaving 9 bases between. Per the germline V gene, CDR1 is MDHEN and CDR2 is SYDVKM. The DNA of the CDR3 is TGTGCCAGCAGTTTAGTGGGCTACCAGCCCCAGCATTTT. The encoded protein is CASSLVGYQPQHF.

V and J are TRBV7-9 and TRBJ2-3; D possibly corresponds to TRBD1 (6 bases). The germline V and J ends were trimmed by 7 bases and 4 bases, with 15 bases remaining between them. From germline, CDR1 is SEHNR and CDR2 FQNEAQ (reference sequence). This CDR3 contains 14 residues. Written as DNA, the CDR3 is TGTGCCAGCAATAACAGGGACGTCGCAGATACGCAGTATTTT. Translating it yields CASNNRDVADTQYF.

The gene calls are TRBV4-1 and TRBJ2-7; tentative D call: TRBD1 (5 bases). The germline V gene encodes CDR1 MGHRA and CDR2 YSYEKL. The CDR3 spans 14 residues. Deletions cut 1 base from V and 4 bases from J, with 11 bases between. As DNA, the CDR3 is TGCGCCAGCAGCCAAGTCCAGGGTATTTACGAGCAGTACTTC. It yields the protein CASSQVQGIYEQYF.

The chain carries TRBV9 and TRBJ2-2; 9 positions agree with TRBD2. V shed 3 bases and J 0 bases; nucleotides not matched to a gene: 6. Per the germline V gene, CDR1 is SGDLS and CDR2 is YYNGEE. The CDR3 is 17 amino acids. CDR3 in DNA: TGTGCCAGCAGCGCGCTAGCGGGACTCACGAACACCGGGGAGCTGTTTTTT. Residues: CASSALAGLTNTGELFF.

The chain carries TRBV4-2 and TRBJ2-5; TRBD2 agrees at 9 bases. Germline-derived CDR1 and CDR2 are LGHNA and YNFKEQ. With 2 bases clipped from V and 0 bases from J, the junction kept 7 bases outside the gene matches. The CDR3 loop spans 17 amino acids. The CDR3 bases are TGTGCCAGCAGCCAAACCGGACTAGCGCAATACCAAGAGACCCAGTACTTC. The encoded protein is CASSQTGLAQYQETQYF.

The chain has TRBV9 and TRBJ2-3; weak D call: TRBD2 (6 bases). CDR1 and CDR2 from the germline V gene are SGDLS and YYNGEE. CDR3 size: 15 residues. V lost 0 bases and J lost 7, with 15 bases in between. CDR3 sequence reads: CASSVGSLEGNTQYF. CDR3 DNA sequence: TGTGCCAGCAGCGTAGGGAGTTTGGAGGGTAATACGCAGTATTTT. Based on the CDR3 plus reference TRBV9 and TRBJ2-3, the full variable domain is DSGVTQTPKHLITATGQRVTLRCSPRSGDLSVYWYQQSLDQGLQFLIQYYNGEERAKGNILERFSAQQFPDLHSELNLSSLELGDSALYFCASSVGSLEGNTQYFGPGTRLTVL.

The rearrangement links TRBV5-1 to TRBJ1-3; 7 positions match TRBD1. The length of the CDR3 is 15 residues. V lost 4 bases, J lost 6 bases, and 10 bases stayed unmatched. From germline, CDR1 is SGHRS and CDR2 YFSETQ. CDR3 nucleotides: TGCGCCAGCAGCCCCCAGGGGGTAAAAAAAAACACCATATATTTT. It encodes CASSPQGVKKNTIYF.

The J gene is TRBJ2-5, the V gene TRBV30, with 14 bases lining up with TRBD2. The CDR3 is 15 residues long. CDR1 is GTSNPN, CDR2 SVGIG, per germline (reference sequence). The trim removed 1 base at V and 4 bases at J, leaving 2 bases unmatched. In nucleotides, the CDR3 is TGTGCCTGGAGTGAAGGACTAGCGGGAGGAGAGACCCAGTACTTC. This translates into CAWSEGLAGGETQYF.

The chain links TRBV7-6 to TRBJ1-5; D remains unclear. CDR1 SGHVS and CDR2 FNYEAQ come from the germline V gene. CDR3 size: 15 residues. V lost 5 bases to trimming and J lost 6 bases, with 17 bases between them. The CDR3 is CASSQAPGPIQPQHF. CDR3 in DNA: TGTGCCAGCAGCCAGGCCCCAGGACCGATTCAGCCCCAGCATTTT. The full variable domain, its missing parts supplied by reference TRBV7-6 and TRBJ1-5, is GAGVSQSPRYKVTKRGQDVALRCDPISGHVSLYWYRQALGQGPEFLTYFNYEAQQDKSGLPNDRFSAERPEGSISTLTIQRTEQRDSAMYRCASSQAPGPIQPQHFGDGTRLSIL.

This chain uses TRBV18 with TRBJ2-3; the match to TRBD1 covers 10 bases. V lost 3 bases, J lost 5 bases, and 5 bases stayed unmatched. Germline values: CDR1 KGHSH, CDR2 LQKENI. This CDR3 is built from 15 residues. The CDR3 region is CASSPRGTGVDTQYF. CDR3 nucleotides: TGTGCCAGCTCACCTCGCGGGACAGGGGTAGATACGCAGTATTTT.

The sample holds one count of this clone. This sequence joins TRBV19 and TRBJ2-6; 8 bases line up with TRBD1. This CDR3 is 18 amino acids long. Germline CDR1 LNHDA, CDR2 SQIVND (reference sequence). With V trimmed by 5 bases and J by 1 base, 10 bases remained unmatched. The CDR3 is CASSWTGWDVSGANVLTF. The CDR3 bases are TGTGCCAGTAGTTGGACAGGGTGGGACGTATCTGGGGCCAACGTCCTGACTTTC. Full variable domain (rest looked up from reference TRBV19 and TRBJ2-6): DGGITQSPKYLFRKEGQNVTLSCEQNLNHDAMYWYRQDPGQGLRLIYYSQIVNDFQKGDIAEGYSVSREKKESFPLTVTSAQKNPTAFYLCASSWTGWDVSGANVLTFGAGSRLTVL.

The J gene is TRBJ2-3, the V gene TRBV27; possible D gene TRBD2, 5 bases. CDR1 is MNHEY and CDR2 is SMNVEV in the germline V gene (reference sequence). This CDR3 spans 14 amino acids. Trimming took off 3 bases at V and 5 bases at J, with 12 bases between the two ends. This CDR3 reads CASSFGSRKDTQYF. CDR3 nucleotide sequence: TGTGCCAGCAGTTTTGGGAGTCGAAAAGATACGCAGTATTTT.

The chain employs TRBV7-9 and TRBJ2-2; no firm D call. CDR3 length: 13 residues. Trimming left V 5 bases short and J 10 bases short, with 14 bases between. Germline V gene lookup returns CDR1 SEHNR and CDR2 FQNEAQ (reference sequence). The CDR3 spells CASSGDGVLELFF. CDR3 DNA: TGTGCCAGCAGCGGTGATGGGGTATTGGAGCTGTTTTTT.

The chain uses TRBV15 and TRBJ2-3; 7 bases fit TRBD1. This CDR3 is built from 14 residues. Germline values: CDR1 LNHNV, CDR2 YYDKDF (reference sequence). V shed 4 bases, J shed 1 base, and the junction held 2 bases outside the gene matches. CDR3 nucleotide sequence: TGTGCCACCAGCAAAGACAGGGGCACAGATACGCAGTATTTT. It specifies CATSKDRGTDTQYF.

This clone was picked up one time. The CDR3 protein is CARTSCSGRAGTDTQYF. The CDR3 region has the DNA TGTGCCAGGACTTCGTGTAGCGGGAGGGCCGGCACAGATACGCAGTATTTT. The chain couples TRBV27 to TRBJ2-3; TRBD2 aligns across 11 bases. The CDR3 extends over 17 amino acids. Germline assignment: CDR1 MNHEY and CDR2 SMNVEV (reference sequence). The ends lost 9 bases at V and 1 base at J; junction bases unmatched: 12.

The J gene is TRBJ1-5, the V gene TRBV10-3; a weak D match, TRBD1 (5 bases). V was clipped by 5 bases and J by 5 bases, with 10 bases between them. There are 13 residues in the CDR3. Germline-derived CDR1 and CDR2 are ENHRY and SYGVKD. CDR3 nucleotide sequence: TGTGCCATCAGTACAGGTTTCGATCAGCCCCAGCATTTT. Translation gives CAISTGFDQPQHF.

V and J are TRBV4-1 and TRBJ1-5; TRBD1 matches at 10 bases. Germline CDR1 MGHRA, CDR2 YSYEKL. The J segment lost 4 bases and the V segment lost 7 bases, leaving 1 base of the junction unmatched. CDR3 size: 13 residues. In DNA, the CDR3 is TGCGCCAGCAAGGGACAGGGGAATCAGCCCCAGCATTTT. Its translation is CASKGQGNQPQHF.

The chain combines TRBV5-1 with TRBJ2-7, with TRBD1 matching 11 bases. This CDR3 spans 15 amino acids. Germline-derived CDR1 and CDR2 are SGHRS and YFSETQ. V lost 5 bases and J lost 3; bases outside the gene matches: 7. CDR3 sequence (DNA): TGCGCCAGCAGGGGGACAGGGGGAAGAGTCTACGAGCAGTACTTC. Translating it yields CASRGTGGRVYEQYF.

This clone showed up just once. The junction and the germline gene differ at one end; a read error may be behind it. This sequence joins TRBV27 and TRBJ1-2; perhaps TRBD1 as D (6 bases). Per the germline V gene, CDR1 is MNHEY and CDR2 is SMNVEV (reference sequence). The CDR3 spans 16 residues. The CDR3, as DNA: TGTGCCAGCAGTCTATCCAGGGGAGGGGGTAGAAGTGGCTACACCTTC. Protein: CASSLSRGGGRSGYTF.

CDR3 protein: CASSLAGSKTQYF. The CDR3 DNA reads TGTGCCAGCAGCTTAGCTGGGTCAAAGACCCAGTACTTC. The chain joins TRBV11-1 to TRBJ2-5; D unresolved. The CDR3 is 13 amino acids. V lost 0 bases to trimming and J lost 6 bases, with 8 bases between them. Germline CDR1 and CDR2: SGHAT and FQDESV (reference sequence). The full variable domain, its missing parts supplied by reference TRBV11-1 and TRBJ2-5, is EAEVAQSPRYKITEKSQAVAFWCDPISGHATLYWYRQILGQGPELLVQFQDESVVDDSQLPKDRFSAERLKGVDSTLKIQPAELGDSAMYLCASSLAGSKTQYFGPGTRLLVL.

The J gene is TRBJ2-2, the V gene TRBV6-6; TRBD2 aligns across 8 bases. The CDR3 consists of 15 residues. V shed 0 bases and J 4 bases; nucleotides not matched to a gene: 1. CDR1 is MNHNY and CDR2 is SVGAGI in the germline V gene (reference sequence). This CDR3 reads CASSYSREGTGELFF. DNA of the CDR3: TGTGCCAGCAGTTACTCACGGGAGGGCACCGGGGAGCTGTTTTTT.